This T cell receptor beta chain is drawn from a study of shared clonotypes between healthy human individuals. Regarding the study as a whole: Richness estimates generally favored naive over memory subsets. Non-shared clonotypes were found to have lower generation probabilities than the clonotypes that were shared by all four of the sorted-subset donors. Measured sharing among donors was expected to vary with sequencing depth.

Notes on this clone: Its specificity is unknown.

What CD8 memory combined were CD45RO+ cells and CCR7-negative CD45RA+ TemRA cells. Method: immunoSEQ multiplex PCR; TCRdb's copy keeps in-frame clones and lacks some. In the table there are around 99,000 clones, about 70% of which are singletons. The V gene's germline CDR1 is MGHRA and CDR2 YSYEKL. This CDR3 contains 15 residues. J gave up 4 bases and V 5 bases, and 7 bases lay outside the gene matches. Sample: memory CD8+ T cells sorted from blood. Stated subset: CD45RO+ cells pooled with CCR7-negative TemRA cells. The TCR was taken from a man aged 25-40 years in good health. The chain carries TRBV4-1 and TRBJ1-5, with 8 nucleotides matching TRBD1. The CDR3 loop reads CASSEQGGVNQPQHF. The CDR3 DNA reads TGCGCCAGCAGCGAACAGGGGGGGGTAAATCAGCCCCAGCATTTT.